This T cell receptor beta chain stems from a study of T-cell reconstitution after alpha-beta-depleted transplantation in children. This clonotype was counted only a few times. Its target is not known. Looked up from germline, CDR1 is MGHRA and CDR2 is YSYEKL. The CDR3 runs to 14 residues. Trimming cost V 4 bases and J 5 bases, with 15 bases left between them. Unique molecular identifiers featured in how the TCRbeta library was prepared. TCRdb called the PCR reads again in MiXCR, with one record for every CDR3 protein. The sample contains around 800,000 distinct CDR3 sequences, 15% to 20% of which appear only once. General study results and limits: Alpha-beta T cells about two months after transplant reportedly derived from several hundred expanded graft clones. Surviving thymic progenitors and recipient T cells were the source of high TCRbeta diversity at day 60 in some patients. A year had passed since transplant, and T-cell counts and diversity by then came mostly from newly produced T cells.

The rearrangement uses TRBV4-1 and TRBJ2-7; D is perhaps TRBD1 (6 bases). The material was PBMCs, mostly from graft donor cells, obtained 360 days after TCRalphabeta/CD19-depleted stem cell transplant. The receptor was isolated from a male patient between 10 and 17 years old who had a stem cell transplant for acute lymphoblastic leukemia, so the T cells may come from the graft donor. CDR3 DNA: TGCGCCAGCAGCCGACCGGGACAATCGAACGAGCAGTACTTC. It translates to CASSRPGQSNEQYF.